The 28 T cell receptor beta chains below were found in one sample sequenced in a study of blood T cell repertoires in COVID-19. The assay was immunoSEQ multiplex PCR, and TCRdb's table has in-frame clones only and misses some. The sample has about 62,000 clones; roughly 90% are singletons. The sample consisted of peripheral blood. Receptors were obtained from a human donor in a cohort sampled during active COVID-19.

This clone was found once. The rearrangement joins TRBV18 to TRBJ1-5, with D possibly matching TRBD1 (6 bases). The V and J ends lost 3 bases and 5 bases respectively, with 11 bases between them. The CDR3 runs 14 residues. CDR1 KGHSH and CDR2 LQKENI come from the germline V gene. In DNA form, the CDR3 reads TGTGCCAGCTCACCGAACAGGGTCGATCAGCCCCAGCATTTT. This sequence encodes CASSPNRVDQPQHF.

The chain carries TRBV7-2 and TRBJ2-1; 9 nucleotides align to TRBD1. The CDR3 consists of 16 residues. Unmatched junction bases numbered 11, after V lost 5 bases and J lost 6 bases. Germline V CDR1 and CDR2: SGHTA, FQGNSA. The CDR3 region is CASSTRGTGYGNEQFF. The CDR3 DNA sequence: TGTGCCAGCAGCACCCGCGGGACAGGGTACGGCAATGAGCAGTTCTTC.

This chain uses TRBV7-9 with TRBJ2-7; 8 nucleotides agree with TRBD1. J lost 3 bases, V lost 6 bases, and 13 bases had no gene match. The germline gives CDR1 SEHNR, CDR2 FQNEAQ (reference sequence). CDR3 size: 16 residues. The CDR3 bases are TGTGCCAGCAGTTCTCCAGTGGGGGACAGGCACTACGAGCAGTACTTC. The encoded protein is CASSSPVGDRHYEQYF.

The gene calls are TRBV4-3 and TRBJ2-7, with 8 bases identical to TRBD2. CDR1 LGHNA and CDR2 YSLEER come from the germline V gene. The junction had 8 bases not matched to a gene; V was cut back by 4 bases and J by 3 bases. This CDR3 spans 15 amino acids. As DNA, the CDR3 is TGCGCCAGCAGCCCGACGGGGGGGGTCCTCTACGAGCAGTACTTC. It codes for CASSPTGGVLYEQYF.

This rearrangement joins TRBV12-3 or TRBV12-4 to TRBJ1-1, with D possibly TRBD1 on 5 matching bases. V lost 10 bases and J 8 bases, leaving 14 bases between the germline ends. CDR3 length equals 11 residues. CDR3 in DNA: TGTGCCATCTCCGCGGGACTAGAAGCTTTCTTT. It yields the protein CAISAGLEAFF.

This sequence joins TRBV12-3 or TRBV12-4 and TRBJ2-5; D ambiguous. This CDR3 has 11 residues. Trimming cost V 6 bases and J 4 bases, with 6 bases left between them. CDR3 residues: CASSFRETQYF. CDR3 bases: TGTGCCAGCAGCTTTAGAGAGACCCAGTACTTC.

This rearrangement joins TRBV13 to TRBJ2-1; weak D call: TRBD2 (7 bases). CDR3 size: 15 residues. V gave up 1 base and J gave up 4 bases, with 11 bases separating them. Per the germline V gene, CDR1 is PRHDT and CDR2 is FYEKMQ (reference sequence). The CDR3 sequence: CASSLVGGQYNEQFF. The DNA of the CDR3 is TGTGCCAGCAGCTTAGTGGGGGGGCAATACAATGAGCAGTTCTTC.

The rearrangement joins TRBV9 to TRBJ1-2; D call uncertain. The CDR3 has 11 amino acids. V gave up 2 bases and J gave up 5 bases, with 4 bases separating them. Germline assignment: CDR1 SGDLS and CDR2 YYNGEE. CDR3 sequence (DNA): TGTGCCAGCAGCGTTCCTTATGGCTACACCTTC. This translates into CASSVPYGYTF.

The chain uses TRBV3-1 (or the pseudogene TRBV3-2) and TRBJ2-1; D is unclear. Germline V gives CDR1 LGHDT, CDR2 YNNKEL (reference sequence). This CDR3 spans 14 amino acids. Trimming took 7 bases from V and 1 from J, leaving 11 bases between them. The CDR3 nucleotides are TGTGCCAGCAAATCCCCGGGTTCCTACAATGAGCAGTTCTTC. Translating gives CASKSPGSYNEQFF.

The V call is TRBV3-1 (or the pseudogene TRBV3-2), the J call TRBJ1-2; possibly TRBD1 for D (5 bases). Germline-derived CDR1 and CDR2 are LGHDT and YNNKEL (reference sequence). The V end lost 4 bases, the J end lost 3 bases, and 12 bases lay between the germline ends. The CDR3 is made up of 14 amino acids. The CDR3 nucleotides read TGTGCCAGCAGCCCGCGGGACGGATACTATGGCTACACCTTC. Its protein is CASSPRDGYYGYTF.

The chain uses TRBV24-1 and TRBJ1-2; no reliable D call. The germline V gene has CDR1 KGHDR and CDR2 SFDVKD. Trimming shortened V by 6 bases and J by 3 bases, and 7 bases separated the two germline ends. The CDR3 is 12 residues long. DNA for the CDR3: TGTGCCACCAGTCAAACAGACTATGGCTACACCTTC. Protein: CATSQTDYGYTF.

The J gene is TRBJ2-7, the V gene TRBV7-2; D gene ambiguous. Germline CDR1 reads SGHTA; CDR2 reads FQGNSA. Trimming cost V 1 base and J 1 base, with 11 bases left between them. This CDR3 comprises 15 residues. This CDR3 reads CASSLVSAGSYEQYF. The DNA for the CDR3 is TGTGCCAGCAGCTTAGTTTCGGCAGGTTCCTACGAGCAGTACTTC. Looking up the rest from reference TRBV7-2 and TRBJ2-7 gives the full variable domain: GAGVSQSPSNKVTEKGKDVELRCDPISGHTALYWYRQSLGQGLEFLIYFQGNSAPDKSGLPSDRFSAERTGGSVSTLTIQRTQQEDSAVYLCASSLVSAGSYEQYFGPGTRLTVT.

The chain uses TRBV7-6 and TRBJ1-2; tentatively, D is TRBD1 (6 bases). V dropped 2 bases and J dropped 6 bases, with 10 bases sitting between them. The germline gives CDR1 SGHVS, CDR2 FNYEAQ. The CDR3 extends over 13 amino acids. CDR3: CASSLRGNDGYTF. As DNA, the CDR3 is TGTGCCAGCAGCTTAAGGGGGAATGATGGCTACACCTTC.

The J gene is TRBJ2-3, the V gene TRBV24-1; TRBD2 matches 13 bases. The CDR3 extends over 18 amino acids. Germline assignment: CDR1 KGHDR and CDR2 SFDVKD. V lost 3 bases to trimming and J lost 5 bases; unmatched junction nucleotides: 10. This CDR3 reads CATSDGRLAGGRGDTQYF. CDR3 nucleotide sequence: TGTGCCACCAGTGATGGGCGACTAGCGGGGGGCCGGGGAGATACGCAGTATTTT.

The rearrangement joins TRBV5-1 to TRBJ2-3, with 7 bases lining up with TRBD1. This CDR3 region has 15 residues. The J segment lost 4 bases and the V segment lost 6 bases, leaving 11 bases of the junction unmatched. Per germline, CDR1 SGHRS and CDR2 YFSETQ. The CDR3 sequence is CASTPTKGAADTQYF. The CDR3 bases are TGCGCCAGCACACCGACTAAGGGGGCTGCAGATACGCAGTATTTT.

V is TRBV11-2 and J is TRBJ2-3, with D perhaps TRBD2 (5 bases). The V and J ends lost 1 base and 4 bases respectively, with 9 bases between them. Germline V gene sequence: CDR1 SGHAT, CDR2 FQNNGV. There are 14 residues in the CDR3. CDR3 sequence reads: CASSLGLASDTQYF. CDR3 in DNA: TGTGCCAGCAGCTTAGGTCTAGCCTCAGATACGCAGTATTTT.

The CDR3 region has the DNA TGTGCCAGCAGTTCTCTAATGTTTCCAGATACGCAGTATTTT. This encodes CASSSLMFPDTQYF. The rearrangement uses TRBV27 and TRBJ2-3; D unclear. V dropped 4 bases and J dropped 4 bases, with 12 bases sitting between them. This CDR3 contains 14 residues. Germline lookup yields CDR1 MNHEY and CDR2 SMNVEV (reference sequence).

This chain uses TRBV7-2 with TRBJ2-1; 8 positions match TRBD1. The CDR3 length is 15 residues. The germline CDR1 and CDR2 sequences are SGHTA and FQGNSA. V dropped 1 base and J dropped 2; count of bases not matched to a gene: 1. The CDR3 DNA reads TGTGCCAGCAGCTTAGGACAGGGGACCTACAATGAGCAGTTCTTC. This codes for CASSLGQGTYNEQFF.

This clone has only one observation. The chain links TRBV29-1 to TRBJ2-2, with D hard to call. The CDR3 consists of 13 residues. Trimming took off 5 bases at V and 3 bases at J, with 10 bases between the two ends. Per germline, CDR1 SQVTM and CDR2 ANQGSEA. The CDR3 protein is CSVRRDYTGELFF. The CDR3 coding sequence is TGCAGCGTTCGGAGAGACTACACCGGGGAGCTGTTTTTT.

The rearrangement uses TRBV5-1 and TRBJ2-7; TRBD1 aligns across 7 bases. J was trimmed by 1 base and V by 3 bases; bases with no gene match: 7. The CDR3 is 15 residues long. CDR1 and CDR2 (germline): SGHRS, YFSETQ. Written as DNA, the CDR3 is TGCGCCAGCAGCTATTTCACAGGGGAATCCTACGAGCAGTACTTC. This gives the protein CASSYFTGESYEQYF.

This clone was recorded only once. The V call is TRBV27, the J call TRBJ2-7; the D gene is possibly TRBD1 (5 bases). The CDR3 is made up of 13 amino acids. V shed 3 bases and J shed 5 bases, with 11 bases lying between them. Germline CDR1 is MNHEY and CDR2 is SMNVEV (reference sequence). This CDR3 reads CASSFWQGHEQYF. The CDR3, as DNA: TGTGCCAGCAGTTTTTGGCAGGGCCACGAGCAGTACTTC.

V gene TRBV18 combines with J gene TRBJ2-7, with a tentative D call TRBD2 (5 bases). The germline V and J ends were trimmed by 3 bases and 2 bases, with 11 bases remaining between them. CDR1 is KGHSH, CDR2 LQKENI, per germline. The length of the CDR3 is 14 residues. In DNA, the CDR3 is TGTGCCAGCTCACCCTTACTAGGGACCTACGAGCAGTACTTC. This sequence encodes CASSPLLGTYEQYF.

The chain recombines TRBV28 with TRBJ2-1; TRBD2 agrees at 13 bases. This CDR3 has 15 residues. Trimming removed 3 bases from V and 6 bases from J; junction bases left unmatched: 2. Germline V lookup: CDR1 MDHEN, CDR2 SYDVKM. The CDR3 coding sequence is TGTGCCAGCAGTTTCGGGACTAGCGGGACCAATGAGCAGTTCTTC. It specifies CASSFGTSGTNEQFF.

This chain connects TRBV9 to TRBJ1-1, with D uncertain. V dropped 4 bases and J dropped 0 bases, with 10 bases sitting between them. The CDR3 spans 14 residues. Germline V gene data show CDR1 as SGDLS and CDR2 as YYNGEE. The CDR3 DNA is TGTGCCAGCAGCCCGGGAGGTATGAACACTGAAGCTTTCTTT. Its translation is CASSPGGMNTEAFF.

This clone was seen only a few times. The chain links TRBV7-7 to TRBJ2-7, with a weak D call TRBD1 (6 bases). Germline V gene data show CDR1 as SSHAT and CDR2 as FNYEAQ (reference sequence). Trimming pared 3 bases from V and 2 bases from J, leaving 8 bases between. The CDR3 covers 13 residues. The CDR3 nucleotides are TGTGCCAGCAGCTTCGGGACAACCTACGAGCAGTACTTC. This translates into CASSFGTTYEQYF.

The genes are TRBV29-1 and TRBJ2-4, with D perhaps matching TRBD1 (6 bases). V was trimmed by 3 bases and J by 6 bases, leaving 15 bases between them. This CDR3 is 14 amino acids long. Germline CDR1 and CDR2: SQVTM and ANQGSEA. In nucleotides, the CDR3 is TGCAGCGTTGAGCCGGGGACAAGACCAAACATTCAGTACTTC. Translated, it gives CSVEPGTRPNIQYF.

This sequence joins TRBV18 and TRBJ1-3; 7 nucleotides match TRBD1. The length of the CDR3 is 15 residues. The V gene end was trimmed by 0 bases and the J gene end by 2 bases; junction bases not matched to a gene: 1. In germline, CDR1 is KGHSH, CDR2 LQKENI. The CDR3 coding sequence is TGTGCCAGCTCACCACCTCAGGGGGCTGGAAACACCATATATTTT. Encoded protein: CASSPPQGAGNTIYF.

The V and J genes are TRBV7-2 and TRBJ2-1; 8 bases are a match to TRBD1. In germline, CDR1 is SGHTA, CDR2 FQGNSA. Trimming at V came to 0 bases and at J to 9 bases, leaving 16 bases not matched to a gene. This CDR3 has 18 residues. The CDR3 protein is CASSLALGGRGRFSEQFF. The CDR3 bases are TGTGCCAGCAGCTTAGCGCTAGGTGGCAGGGGGCGGTTCAGTGAGCAGTTCTTC.